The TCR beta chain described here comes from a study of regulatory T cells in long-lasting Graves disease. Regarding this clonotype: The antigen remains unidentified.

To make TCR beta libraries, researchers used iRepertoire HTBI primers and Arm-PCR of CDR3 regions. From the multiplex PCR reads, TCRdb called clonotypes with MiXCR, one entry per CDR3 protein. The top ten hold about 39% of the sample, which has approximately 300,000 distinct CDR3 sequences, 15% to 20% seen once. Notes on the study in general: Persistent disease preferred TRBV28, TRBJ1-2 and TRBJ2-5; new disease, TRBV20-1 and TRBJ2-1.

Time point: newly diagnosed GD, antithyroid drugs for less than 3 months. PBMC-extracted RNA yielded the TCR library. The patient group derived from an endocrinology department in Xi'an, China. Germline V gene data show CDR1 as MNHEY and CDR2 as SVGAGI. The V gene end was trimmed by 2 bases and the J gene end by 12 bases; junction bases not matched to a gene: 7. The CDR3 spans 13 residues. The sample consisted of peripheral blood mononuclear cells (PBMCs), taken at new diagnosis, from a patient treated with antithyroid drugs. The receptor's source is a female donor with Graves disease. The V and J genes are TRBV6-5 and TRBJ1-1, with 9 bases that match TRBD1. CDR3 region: CASSYHRDRVPFF. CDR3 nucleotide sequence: TGTGCCAGCAGTTACCATAGGGACAGGGTGCCTTTCTTT.